The clone carrying this TCR gamma chain appeared a few times. TCRdb re-processed the reads via CATT. Found here are 2,600 or so gamma-chain clones, about 47% of them singletons; the top ten hold 4.6%. The data belong to a study of gamma-delta chains in newborns, infants, children. The wider study: Microbial exposure reportedly drives polyclonal innate γδ T cell expansion after birth.

The source is a child who was a newborn, infant or young child, either healthy, febrile or measles-vaccinated (not recorded which). Sequenced sample: blood.

CDR3 in DNA: TGTGCCACCTGGGATAGTGATTGGATCAAGACGTTT. Protein product: CATWDSDWIKTF. V gene TRGV8 combines with J gene TRGJP2. The J segment lost 7 bases and the V segment lost 1 base, leaving 0 bases of the junction unmatched. CDR1 and CDR2 from the germline V gene are VENAVY and YDSYNSRV. CDR3 length: 12 amino acids.